One sample yielded the 22 T cell receptor beta chains listed below, sequenced in a study of patients and donors after allogeneic stem cell transplantation. TCRdb analysed the RT-PCR reads with MiXCR anew, one entry per CDR3 protein. The sample records fewer than 180,000 distinct CDR3 sequences, approximately 37% being singletons. Sequences were obtained from blood, either unsorted or a sorted T cell fraction (not recorded which). These receptors came from a human donor who was either an allogeneic HSCT recipient or a stem cell or donor lymphocyte infusion donor (not recorded which). It is not recorded whose cells these are; they may come from a transplant donor.

This clonotype appeared a few times. J is TRBJ1-6 and V is TRBV7-3; D might be TRBD1 (5 bases). Looked up from germline, CDR1 is SGHTA and CDR2 is FQGTGA. V lost 5 bases, J lost 5 bases, and 10 bases lay in between. CDR3 length equals 14 residues. The CDR3 is CASSQGSNNSPLHF. The DNA for the CDR3 is TGTGCCAGCAGCCAGGGCTCTAATAATTCACCCCTCCACTTT.

In nucleotides, the CDR3 is TGCGCCAGCAGCTTGGGAAGGAATAATGAAAAACTGTTTTTT. Residues: CASSLGRNNEKLFF. The rearrangement joins TRBV5-1 to TRBJ1-4; D is unresolved. Deletions cut 0 bases from V and 4 bases from J, with 7 bases between. There are 14 residues in the CDR3. Germline V gene lookup returns CDR1 SGHRS and CDR2 YFSETQ.

The chain is built from TRBV29-1 and TRBJ1-1; tentative D call: TRBD1 (5 bases). V shed 7 bases and J shed 4 bases, with 13 bases lying between them. Germline V gene lookup returns CDR1 SQVTM and CDR2 ANQGSEA. The CDR3 contains 12 residues. This CDR3 reads CSAGAPGTEAFF. CDR3 nucleotide sequence: TGCAGCGCTGGGGCTCCGGGCACTGAAGCTTTCTTT.

The gene calls are TRBV12-3 or TRBV12-4 and TRBJ2-1; a weak D match, TRBD1 (5 bases). V dropped 3 bases and J dropped 9 bases, with 9 bases sitting between them. The CDR3 is 12 amino acids. The CDR3 coding sequence is TGTGCCAGCAGTTTTACAGGCGGTGAGCAGTTCTTC. As protein: CASSFTGGEQFF.

The rearrangement uses TRBV2 and TRBJ2-3; maybe TRBD2 (6 bases). V lost 6 bases and J lost 2, with 21 bases in between. The CDR3 length is 17 residues. The germline gives CDR1 SNHLY, CDR2 FYNNEI. For the CDR3, the DNA is TGTGCCAGCAGCGACTCCCTGAGCGGGCACCCCACAGATACGCAGTATTTT. This codes for CASSDSLSGHPTDTQYF.

This chain uses TRBV12-3 or TRBV12-4 with TRBJ2-2; 7 nucleotides match TRBD2. V gave up 6 bases and J gave up 7 bases; unmatched junction bases: 8. The CDR3 is 14 amino acids. CDR3 coding DNA: TGTGCCAGCAGCCGTAAGGCGGGGGTCGGGGAGCTGTTTTTT. As protein: CASSRKAGVGELFF.

V usage is TRBV9 and J usage is TRBJ1-4, with TRBD1 as a possible D gene (6 bases). The CDR3 contains 19 residues. Germline V CDR1 and CDR2: SGDLS, YYNGEE. V was shortened by 3 bases and J by 0 bases, with 21 bases between the two germline ends. CDR3 sequence reads: CASSAVTGGGIATNEKLFF. Here the CDR3 DNA reads TGTGCCAGCAGCGCCGTGACAGGAGGTGGGATTGCAACTAATGAAAAACTGTTTTTT.

This clonotype appeared once. V is TRBV24-1 and J is TRBJ2-1, with D maybe TRBD1 (6 bases). Trimming left V 4 bases short and J 0 bases short, with 15 bases between. The V gene's germline CDR1 is KGHDR and CDR2 SFDVKD. This CDR3 region has 17 residues. The CDR3 sequence: CATSEAWDTSSYNEQFF. The CDR3 DNA reads TGTGCCACCAGTGAGGCCTGGGACACCAGCTCCTACAATGAGCAGTTCTTC.

The chain joins TRBV18 to TRBJ1-2, with no clear D. V shed 3 bases and J shed 5 bases, with 16 bases lying between them. This CDR3 contains 15 residues. Germline values: CDR1 KGHSH, CDR2 LQKENI. The CDR3 loop is CASSPVQQRRYGYTF. The CDR3, as DNA: TGTGCCAGCTCACCGGTTCAGCAGCGCCGTTATGGCTACACCTTC.

The genes are TRBV12-3 or TRBV12-4 and TRBJ2-5; D might be TRBD2 (5 bases). The CDR3 covers 14 residues. Trimming took 5 bases from V and 2 from J, leaving 12 bases between them. The CDR3 DNA reads TGTGCCAGCAGTCACGGGAACCAGCAAGAGACCCAGTACTTC. The encoded protein is CASSHGNQQETQYF.

This clonotype was observed at least ten times. The chain uses TRBV10-3 and TRBJ1-5; 7 positions match TRBD1. After removal of 6 bases from V and 3 bases from J, the junction contained 2 bases not matched to a gene. This CDR3 region has 13 residues. The germline V gene has CDR1 ENHRY and CDR2 SYGVKD. This CDR3 reads CAISGQDNQPQHF. The CDR3 DNA sequence: TGTGCCATCAGCGGACAGGACAATCAGCCCCAGCATTTT.

The chain couples TRBV7-4 to TRBJ2-1; D possibly matches TRBD1 or TRBD2 (5 bases each). The CDR3 is 12 amino acids. The germline V gene has CDR1 SGHVT and CDR2 SQSDAQ. V lost 2 bases and J lost 12, with 11 bases in between. The CDR3 DNA is TGTGCCAGCAGCTTAAGGGGAGTGGGGCAGTTCTTC. Amino acids: CASSLRGVGQFF. Variable domain in full (rest from reference TRBV7-4 and TRBJ2-1): GAGVSQSPRYKVAKRGRDVALRCDSISGHVTLYWYRQTLGQGSEVLTYSQSDAQRDKSGRPSGRFSAERPERSVSTLKIQRTEQGDSAVYLCASSLRGVGQFFGPGTRLTVL.

This clonotype was seen a few times. The rearrangement links TRBV20-1 to TRBJ1-4; D is ambiguous. Germline V gene sequence: CDR1 DFQATT, CDR2 SNEGSKA (reference sequence). V lost 6 bases, J lost 8 bases, and 19 bases lay in between. CDR3 size: 14 residues. CDR3 sequence reads: CSAARTASGEKLFF. DNA of the CDR3: TGCAGTGCAGCCCGGACGGCGTCGGGGGAAAAACTGTTTTTT.

The V gene is TRBV18, the J gene TRBJ1-1; D remains ambiguous. From germline, CDR1 is KGHSH and CDR2 LQKENI. This CDR3 comprises 18 residues. Deletions cut 2 bases from V and 1 base from J, with 20 bases between. In nucleotides, the CDR3 is TGTGCCAGCTCACCATTAGCGCAAGCGAGGCCTTGGAACACTGAAGCTTTCTTT. Protein product: CASSPLAQARPWNTEAFF.

This clonotype was seen a few times. CDR3 sequence: CASSFGQERSPLHF. The CDR3 coding sequence is TGTGCCAGCAGCTTCGGACAGGAGAGATCACCCCTCCACTTT. The chain has TRBV13 and TRBJ1-6; TRBD1 matches 7 bases. The CDR3 is 14 residues long. Germline lookup yields CDR1 PRHDT and CDR2 FYEKMQ (reference sequence). The ends lost 3 bases at V and 10 bases at J; junction bases unmatched: 6. The full variable domain, completed using reference TRBV13 and TRBJ1-6, is AAGVIQSPRHLIKEKRETATLKCYPIPRHDTVYWYQQGPGQDPQFLISFYEKMQSDKGSIPDRFSAQQFSDYHSELNMSSLELGDSALYFCASSFGQERSPLHFGNGTRLTVT.

This clonotype was counted ten times or more. V gene TRBV3-1 combines with J gene TRBJ1-6, with a tentative D call TRBD1 (6 bases). V gave up 0 bases and J gave up 7 bases, with 13 bases separating them. Germline CDR1 reads LGHDT; CDR2 reads YNNKEL (reference sequence). The CDR3 runs 16 residues. The CDR3 nucleotides read TGTGCCAGCAGCCAAGATCCGGGGGGGCTAAATTCACCCCTCCACTTT. Residues: CASSQDPGGLNSPLHF.

The chain combines TRBV11-2 with TRBJ2-3; tentatively, D is TRBD1 (6 bases). With 6 bases removed from V and 2 bases from J, the gap between germline ends came to 15 bases. CDR3 length: 15 amino acids. Germline V gene data show CDR1 as SGHAT and CDR2 as FQNNGV. This chain's CDR3 is CASRARLGATDTQYF. CDR3 sequence (DNA): TGTGCCAGCAGGGCCCGGCTGGGGGCCACAGATACGCAGTATTTT.

This clonotype was seen a handful of times. The chain links TRBV13 to TRBJ1-1; D is unclear. CDR1 PRHDT and CDR2 FYEKMQ come from the germline V gene (reference sequence). V lost 2 bases and J 0 bases, leaving 16 bases between the germline ends. This CDR3 is 17 amino acids long. The CDR3 sequence: CASSLNPAELMNTEAFF. DNA for the CDR3: TGTGCCAGCAGCTTAAACCCCGCGGAACTGATGAACACTGAAGCTTTCTTT. Looking up the rest from reference TRBV13 and TRBJ1-1 gives the full variable domain: AAGVIQSPRHLIKEKRETATLKCYPIPRHDTVYWYQQGPGQDPQFLISFYEKMQSDKGSIPDRFSAQQFSDYHSELNMSSLELGDSALYFCASSLNPAELMNTEAFFGQGTRLTVV.

The V gene is TRBV12-3 or TRBV12-4, the J gene TRBJ2-7; TRBD1 aligns across 9 bases. J gave up 5 bases and V 6 bases, and 11 bases lay outside the gene matches. CDR3 size: 15 residues. CDR3 residues: CASSPEDRGVDEQYF. For the CDR3, the DNA is TGTGCCAGCAGCCCCGAGGACAGGGGAGTGGACGAGCAGTACTTC.

The chain employs TRBV19 and TRBJ2-2, with D perhaps TRBD1 (5 bases). Germline CDR1 reads LNHDA; CDR2 reads SQIVND (reference sequence). The V and J ends lost 3 bases and 2 bases respectively, with 13 bases between them. The CDR3 spans 16 residues. This CDR3 reads CASSIYSRDNTGELFF. In DNA form, the CDR3 reads TGTGCCAGTAGTATTTACAGCAGGGATAACACCGGGGAGCTGTTTTTT.

This rearrangement joins TRBV20-1 to TRBJ1-4; the D gene is possibly TRBD1 (5 bases). From germline, CDR1 is DFQATT and CDR2 SNEGSKA (reference sequence). The CDR3 sequence is 15 residues long. Between the trimmed V and J ends, which lost 1 base and 7 bases, there was a span of 16 bases. CDR3 DNA: TGCAGTGCTAGAGTCTGGGGCAGGGAGGGTGAAAAACTGTTTTTT. This gives the protein CSARVWGREGEKLFF.

This clonotype was observed a few times. This sequence joins TRBV3-1 and TRBJ2-7, with D uncertain. Trimming stripped 3 bases from V and 6 bases from J, with 12 bases between. CDR3 length equals 13 residues. Per the germline V gene, CDR1 is LGHDT and CDR2 is YNNKEL (reference sequence). The CDR3 DNA reads as TGTGCCAGCAGCCAGGGCGGTCCGGGCGAGCAGTACTTC. Protein: CASSQGGPGEQYF.